The 8 T cell receptor beta chains below all came from one sample that was sequenced in a study of blood T cell repertoires in COVID-19. Profiling relied on immunoSEQ multiplex PCR, and the TCRdb table lists in-frame clones only, not all of them. The sample records around 92,000 clones, about 82% being singletons. The sequenced sample consisted of peripheral blood. The receptors were sampled from a human donor in a cohort sampled during active COVID-19.

This chain connects TRBV7-6 to TRBJ2-1, with TRBD2 matching 13 bases. Germline V lookup: CDR1 SGHVS, CDR2 FNYEAQ. The CDR3 has 17 residues. J gave up 6 bases and V 1 base, and 6 bases lay outside the gene matches. The CDR3 DNA sequence: TGTGCCAGCAGCTTAGGCTCCGGGACTAGCGGGACCAATGAGCAGTTCTTC. It encodes CASSLGSGTSGTNEQFF.

This clone has only a few counts. Other DNA sequences in this specimen translate into the identical CDR3. This rearrangement joins TRBV19 to TRBJ1-2; no firm D call. Per germline, CDR1 LNHDA and CDR2 SQIVND (reference sequence). V gave up 4 bases and J gave up 6 bases, with 12 bases separating them. This CDR3 contains 13 residues. CDR3 DNA: TGTGCCAGTAGTACGTCGGGGAGGAATGGCTACACCTTC. Amino acid sequence: CASSTSGRNGYTF. The complete variable domain, with remaining parts taken from reference TRBV19 and TRBJ1-2, reads DGGITQSPKYLFRKEGQNVTLSCEQNLNHDAMYWYRQDPGQGLRLIYYSQIVNDFQKGDIAEGYSVSREKKESFPLTVTSAQKNPTAFYLCASSTSGRNGYTFGSGTRLTVV.

The V gene is TRBV27, the J gene TRBJ2-5, with 14 positions matching TRBD2. V lost 8 bases and J lost 5; bases outside the gene matches: 4. Germline values: CDR1 MNHEY, CDR2 SMNVEV (reference sequence). This CDR3 is 14 amino acids long. The chain's CDR3 is CASGTSGRPETQYF. Written as DNA, the CDR3 is TGTGCCAGCGGGACTAGCGGGAGACCGGAGACCCAGTACTTC.

The chain is built from TRBV5-1 and TRBJ1-1; the D gene is possibly TRBD1 (5 bases). Trimming stripped 4 bases from V and 0 bases from J, with 16 bases between. CDR1 is SGHRS and CDR2 is YFSETQ in the germline V gene. The CDR3 has 16 residues. The CDR3 DNA follows: TGCGCCAGCAGCCCCTACATAGGGGTTATGAACACTGAAGCTTTCTTT. Translated: CASSPYIGVMNTEAFF.

The J gene is TRBJ1-3, the V gene TRBV6-1; TRBD1 agrees at 10 bases. The V and J ends lost 2 bases and 7 bases, in that order; junction bases with no gene match: 2. The CDR3 sequence is 14 residues long. The germline V gene has CDR1 MNHNS and CDR2 SASEGT. Written as DNA, the CDR3 is TGTGCCAGCAGTGAAATGGGACAGGGGAACACCATATATTTT. It yields the protein CASSEMGQGNTIYF.

This clone showed up just a few times. The chain couples TRBV5-6 to TRBJ2-7; tentative D call: TRBD2 (5 bases). CDR1 and CDR2 (germline): SGHDT, YYEEEE. V was clipped by 0 bases and J by 2 bases, with 12 bases between them. The CDR3 has 15 residues. As DNA, the CDR3 is TGTGCCAGCAGCTTGGTCGGGAAGGTCCCCTACGAGCAGTACTTC. This sequence encodes CASSLVGKVPYEQYF. The full variable domain, with the rest looked up from reference TRBV5-6 and TRBJ2-7, is DAGVTQSPTHLIKTRGQQVTLRCSPKSGHDTVSWYQQALGQGPQFIFQYYEEEERQRGNFPDRFSGHQFPNYSSELNVNALLLGDSALYLCASSLVGKVPYEQYFGPGTRLTVT.

The chain couples TRBV5-1 to TRBJ1-2, with 7 bases that match TRBD1. CDR1 is SGHRS and CDR2 is YFSETQ in the germline V gene. V was pared by 0 bases and J by 4 bases, with 6 bases of the junction left unmatched. The CDR3 is made up of 15 amino acids. In nucleotides, the CDR3 is TGCGCCAGCAGCTTGGACAGGGGCGAAACCTATGGCTACACCTTC. Its protein product is CASSLDRGETYGYTF.

The chain couples TRBV24-1 to TRBJ2-1, with a tentative D call TRBD1 (6 bases). The CDR3 is 14 amino acids. Germline V lookup: CDR1 KGHDR, CDR2 SFDVKD. V was pared by 5 bases and J by 6 bases, with 13 bases between. The CDR3 loop reads CATSVGGIVNEQFF. Written as DNA, the CDR3 is TGTGCCACCAGTGTAGGGGGTATTGTCAATGAGCAGTTCTTC.